These 2 T cell receptor beta chains came from one sample sequenced in a study of cytomegalovirus exposure and HLA in healthy donors. A multiplex PCR was run with 60 Vbeta primers and 13 Jbeta primers. Repertoires were generated with immunoSEQ multiplex PCR, while TCRdb's copy carries only in-frame clones and drops some. The table shows 150,000 to 200,000 clones, with around 80% occurring only once. The source material was PBMCs. The receptors shown here come from a male donor in good health and CMV-seropositive.

This clone was observed a few times. The V call is TRBV27, the J call TRBJ2-7; 8 bases align to TRBD2. The trim removed 5 bases at V and 2 bases at J, leaving 11 bases unmatched. Per the germline V gene, CDR1 is MNHEY and CDR2 is SMNVEV (reference sequence). CDR3 length equals 16 residues. The CDR3 DNA sequence: TGTGCCAGCAGTGCACGGGGGGGACGGAGAACCTACGAGCAGTACTTC. Protein sequence: CASSARGGRRTYEQYF.

The J gene is TRBJ2-7, the V gene TRBV28; possibly TRBD1 for D (5 bases). The germline V gene has CDR1 MDHEN and CDR2 SYDVKM. Trimming removed 3 bases from V and 5 bases from J, with 14 bases in between. CDR3 length: 14 residues. The CDR3, as DNA: TGTGCCAGCAGTTTGTTCCAGGGAACTCACGAGCAGTACTTC. Its protein product is CASSLFQGTHEQYF.